The 24 T cell receptor beta chains presented below share a single source sample, sequenced in a study of blood T cells in healthy people across ages. Primed by a sample-barcoded 5' primer and a J-beta primer mix, a second PCR proceeded for roughly 6 to 12 cycles. A single record per CDR3 protein comes from TCRdb applying MiXCR to the 5' RACE reads. The sample has some 900,000 distinct CDR3 sequences; roughly 48% are singletons. The specimen sequenced was blood. Receptors originate from a man aged 30-40 years in good health.

This clonotype was found once. The chain combines TRBV4-1 with TRBJ2-3; 12 bases map to TRBD2. Germline values: CDR1 MGHRA, CDR2 YSYEKL. The CDR3 runs to 19 residues. J was trimmed by 3 bases and V by 0 bases; bases with no gene match: 10. For the CDR3, the DNA is TGCGCCAGCAGCCAAGAAAGAGGGGCTAGCGGGGGGGGGACAGATACGCAGTATTTT. This codes for CASSQERGASGGGTDTQYF.

The chain employs TRBV6-1 and TRBJ2-3; TRBD2 is a possible D gene (6 bases). Germline V lookup: CDR1 MNHNS, CDR2 SASEGT. Trimming stripped 8 bases from V and 5 bases from J, with 14 bases between. This CDR3 spans 13 amino acids. For the CDR3, the DNA is TGTGCCAGCTCGGGACTGAAGGGAGATACGCAGTATTTT. Residues: CASSGLKGDTQYF.

The J gene is TRBJ1-6, the V gene TRBV4-2; no clear D. V dropped 3 bases and J dropped 10 bases, with 7 bases sitting between them. The CDR3 loop spans 12 amino acids. Germline V gives CDR1 LGHNA, CDR2 YNFKEQ. The DNA of the CDR3 is TGTGCCAGCAGCCAGAGGGTATCACCCCTCCACTTT. Protein sequence: CASSQRVSPLHF.

The chain couples TRBV29-1 to TRBJ2-3, with D unclear. Germline CDR1 and CDR2: SQVTM and ANQGSEA. Trimming took 3 bases from V and 2 from J, leaving 6 bases between them. The CDR3 totals 12 residues. The CDR3 nucleotides read TGCAGCGTTGAGGGGAACACAGATACGCAGTATTTT. This sequence encodes CSVEGNTDTQYF.

This chain links TRBV6-6 with TRBJ2-3; 11 positions agree with TRBD2. Looked up from germline, CDR1 is MNHNY and CDR2 is SVGAGI (reference sequence). The CDR3 contains 15 residues. V lost 6 bases to trimming and J lost 5 bases; unmatched junction nucleotides: 7. CDR3 nucleotides: TGTGCCAGCAGGGTAGCGGGGGGGGCCAGAGATACGCAGTATTTT. Its protein is CASRVAGGARDTQYF.

This clonotype was counted only a few times. One end of the junction is discordant with germline, which a read error may explain. The J gene is TRBJ2-7, the V gene TRBV5-6; TRBD1 aligns across 9 bases. The CDR3 totals 14 residues. In germline, CDR1 is SGHDT, CDR2 YYEEEE. CDR3 DNA: TGTGCCAGCGGCTTACAGGGGGCGCAAGACGAGCAGTACTTC. It is translated as CASGLQGAQDEQYF.

This clonotype was seen only a few times. This chain connects TRBV4-1 to TRBJ2-1; 7 positions match TRBD1. The DNA end is a closer match to TRBJ2-7, so the J assignment may be wrong. CDR1 and CDR2 from the germline V gene are MGHRA and YSYEKL. This CDR3 has 16 amino acids. The CDR3: CASSQLGEKGGNEQYF. The CDR3 DNA follows: TGCGCCAGCAGCCAACTGGGGGAAAAAGGGGGCAATGAGCAGTACTTC.

This clonotype was recorded a few times. CDR3 amino acids: CASSLEPGPQRKFF. The CDR3 region has the DNA TGCGCCAGCAGCTTGGAACCGGGTCCCCAGCGTAAGTTCTTC. V gene TRBV5-1 combines with J gene TRBJ2-1, with D unresolved. The germline gives CDR1 SGHRS, CDR2 YFSETQ. The V gene lost 0 bases and the J gene lost 14 bases, with 18 bases spanning the gap. The CDR3 has 14 residues.

The chain combines TRBV2 with TRBJ2-3; either TRBD1 or TRBD2 may supply D (5 bases each). There are 15 residues in the CDR3. Trimming shortened V by 8 bases and J by 4 bases, and 19 bases separated the two germline ends. Germline CDR1 SNHLY, CDR2 FYNNEI. This CDR3 is CASLSSGTRADTQYF. In DNA form, the CDR3 reads TGTGCCAGCTTATCCTCAGGGACGCGGGCAGATACGCAGTATTTT.

This clonotype was detected only once. The V call is TRBV20-1, the J call TRBJ2-3; D perhaps matches TRBD1 (6 bases). Trimming cost V 6 bases and J 2 bases, with 15 bases left between them. CDR1 is DFQATT and CDR2 is SNEGSKA in the germline V gene (reference sequence). This CDR3 comprises 14 residues. The chain's CDR3 is CSARRDTNTDTQYF. Written as DNA, the CDR3 is TGCAGTGCGCGCCGGGACACGAACACAGATACGCAGTATTTT.

In its sample, this clonotype was seen many times. This sequence joins TRBV6-1 and TRBJ2-2, with D perhaps TRBD1 (5 bases). The germline V gene encodes CDR1 MNHNS and CDR2 SASEGT. The V end lost 6 bases, the J end lost 1 base, and 9 bases lay between the germline ends. The CDR3 consists of 14 residues. Written as DNA, the CDR3 is TGTGCCAGCAGCCCCGGACAGAACACCGGGGAGCTGTTTTTT. It encodes CASSPGQNTGELFF.

This chain links TRBV7-3 with TRBJ2-5, with D possibly matching TRBD1 (6 bases). The ends were cut back, 2 bases at V and 7 bases at J, with 11 bases in the middle. Germline loops: CDR1 SGHTA, CDR2 FQGTGA. The CDR3 spans 13 residues. The CDR3 DNA is TGTGCCAGCAGCTTATATCAGGGGAGGACCCAGTACTTC. It yields the protein CASSLYQGRTQYF. The full variable domain, with the rest looked up from reference TRBV7-3 and TRBJ2-5, is GAGVSQTPSNKVTEKGKYVELRCDPISGHTALYWYRQSLGQGPEFLIYFQGTGAADDSGLPNDRFFAVRPEGSVSTLKIQRTERGDSAVYLCASSLYQGRTQYFGPGTRLLVL.

This clonotype was detected only a few times. This sequence joins TRBV2 and TRBJ2-7; 10 bases line up with TRBD1. The trim removed 8 bases at V and 2 bases at J, leaving 9 bases unmatched. This CDR3 contains 15 residues. Per the germline V gene, CDR1 is SNHLY and CDR2 is FYNNEI. In DNA form, the CDR3 reads TGTGCCAGCGGACGGAGGGGACAGGGGACCTACGAGCAGTACTTC. Encoded protein: CASGRRGQGTYEQYF.

The J gene is TRBJ1-2, the V gene TRBV12-3 or TRBV12-4; no clear D gene. The V gene lost 6 bases and the J gene lost 2 bases, with 19 bases spanning the gap. The CDR3 contains 16 residues. Here the CDR3 DNA reads TGTGCCAGCAGCCGTAGTGGCCAGCGAAGAAACTATGGCTACACCTTC. The encoded protein is CASSRSGQRRNYGYTF.

The chain uses TRBV7-2 and TRBJ1-6; TRBD1 agrees at 9 bases. In germline, CDR1 is SGHTA, CDR2 FQGNSA. The CDR3 is made up of 17 amino acids. The V gene end was trimmed by 5 bases and the J gene end by 9 bases; junction bases not matched to a gene: 14. The CDR3 protein is CASSPIRGGTGSSPLHF. The CDR3 nucleotides are TGTGCCAGCAGCCCGATACGGGGGGGGACAGGGTCTTCACCCCTCCACTTT.

This clonotype was seen ten or more times. This chain links TRBV6-2 or TRBV6-3 with TRBJ2-3; no reliable D call. CDR3 size: 15 residues. From germline, CDR1 is MNHEY and CDR2 SVGEGT. V gave up 2 bases and J gave up 0 bases, with 9 bases separating them. The CDR3 DNA sequence: TGTGCCAGCAGTTACGGCGGATATAGCACAGATACGCAGTATTTT. This encodes CASSYGGYSTDTQYF.

As DNA, the CDR3 is TGTGCCAGCAGCTACCGACAACGCGTCCAACTGGATGAAAAACTGTTTTTT. Translating gives CASSYRQRVQLDEKLFF. The V and J genes are TRBV7-9 and TRBJ1-4; no firm D call. CDR1 is SEHNR, CDR2 FQNEAQ, per germline (reference sequence). This CDR3 spans 17 amino acids. V lost 4 bases and J 6 bases, leaving 21 bases between the germline ends.

The gene calls are TRBV28 and TRBJ1-5, with D uncertain. The V gene lost 6 bases and the J gene lost 3 bases, with 15 bases spanning the gap. Germline CDR1 and CDR2: MDHEN and SYDVKM. This CDR3 is built from 15 residues. CDR3 nucleotides: TGTGCCAGCAGCCCCTCGTTGGGTAACAATCAGCCCCAGCATTTT. Protein product: CASSPSLGNNQPQHF.

This clonotype occurred a few times. The chain employs TRBV7-2 and TRBJ1-1, with D unclear. There are 17 residues in the CDR3. CDR1 and CDR2 from the germline V gene are SGHTA and FQGNSA. Trimming took off 1 base at V and 0 bases at J, with 15 bases between the two ends. The CDR3 sequence: CASSLEPIGPMNTEAFF. The DNA of the CDR3 is TGTGCCAGCAGCTTAGAGCCAATTGGCCCAATGAACACTGAAGCTTTCTTT.

The J gene is TRBJ2-1, the V gene TRBV27; maybe TRBD2 (5 bases). Germline-derived CDR1 and CDR2 are MNHEY and SMNVEV (reference sequence). The CDR3 is made up of 15 amino acids. V gave up 2 bases and J gave up 2 bases, with 10 bases separating them. CDR3 nucleotides: TGTGCCAGCAGTTTAGCGGGCTCGACCTACAATGAGCAGTTCTTC. Translation gives CASSLAGSTYNEQFF.

This clonotype was observed at least ten times. The chain recombines TRBV29-1 with TRBJ2-1; TRBD1 is a possible D gene (5 bases). This CDR3 has 12 amino acids. The V and J ends lost 4 bases and 7 bases respectively, with 11 bases between them. CDR1 and CDR2 (germline): SQVTM, ANQGSEA. CDR3 amino acids: CSVGSGANEQFF. For the CDR3, the DNA is TGCAGCGTTGGGAGTGGGGCTAATGAGCAGTTCTTC.

The chain joins TRBV5-1 to TRBJ2-5, with D uncertain. This CDR3 is built from 16 residues. V dropped 2 bases and J dropped 2 bases, with 16 bases sitting between them. Germline assignment: CDR1 SGHRS and CDR2 YFSETQ. The CDR3 is CASSLDTQGRQETQYF. The CDR3 region has the DNA TGCGCCAGCAGCTTAGACACGCAAGGTCGACAAGAGACCCAGTACTTC.

The chain has TRBV4-1 and TRBJ2-1, with TRBD2 matching 8 bases. The CDR3 has 17 residues. V was clipped by 0 bases and J by 9 bases; unmatched bases: 13. Germline-derived CDR1 and CDR2 are MGHRA and YSYEKL. CDR3 coding DNA: TGCGCCAGCAGCCAAGATGAATGGGTCGGGGGGGCCTCTGAGCAGTTCTTC. Translating gives CASSQDEWVGGASEQFF.

This clonotype was observed once. The junction and the germline gene differ at one end; a read error may be behind it. V gene TRBV12-3 or TRBV12-4 combines with J gene TRBJ1-1; D perhaps matches TRBD1 (6 bases). The CDR3 consists of 17 residues. The CDR3 loop is CASSLESGVKGYTEAFF. In nucleotides, the CDR3 is TGTGCTAGCAGTCTGGAGTCAGGGGTAAAGGGGTACACTGAAGCTTTCTTT.